A single sample gave rise to the 7 T cell receptor beta chains below, sequenced in a study of yellow fever vaccine responses in identical twins. TCRdb recomputed calls from the RT-PCR reads with MiXCR, one row per CDR3 protein. The sample records 13,000 or so distinct CDR3 sequences, 84% being singletons. This specimen was T cells from blood (PBMCs), unsorted or a sorted subset (not recorded which), taken before or after yellow fever vaccination (not recorded which). These receptors were obtained from a woman aged 18-29 years who received the yellow fever vaccine.

This clonotype has a handful of counts. The CDR3 loop is CASSPAGLNTEAFF. DNA of the CDR3: TGTGCCAGCTCACCAGCAGGACTGAACACTGAAGCTTTCTTT. V and J are TRBV18 and TRBJ1-1; D uncertain. The germline gives CDR1 KGHSH, CDR2 LQKENI. This CDR3 spans 14 amino acids. The V end was cut by 2 bases, the J end by 0 bases, with 7 bases between.

The chain has TRBV7-6 and TRBJ2-5; 11 positions agree with TRBD1. This CDR3 is built from 15 residues. Germline V gives CDR1 SGHVS, CDR2 FNYEAQ. With 4 bases clipped from V and 5 bases from J, the junction kept 6 bases outside the gene matches. The CDR3 protein is CASSSGTGGSETQYF. The CDR3 DNA is TGTGCCAGCAGCTCCGGGACAGGGGGATCTGAGACCCAGTACTTC.

This clonotype was observed a handful of times. CDR3 residues: CASSDRLSNTEAFF. In DNA, the CDR3 is TGTGCCAGCAGCGACAGATTATCGAACACTGAAGCTTTCTTT. The chain recombines TRBV28 with TRBJ1-1; tentative D call: TRBD1 (5 bases). From germline, CDR1 is MDHEN and CDR2 SYDVKM. Trimming took 6 bases from V and 1 from J, leaving 12 bases between them. This CDR3 has 14 residues.

The rearrangement links TRBV10-3 to TRBJ2-1, with 10 bases that match TRBD1. V shed 8 bases and J 6 bases; nucleotides not matched to a gene: 13. Germline CDR1 is ENHRY and CDR2 is SYGVKD. The CDR3 runs to 16 residues. The CDR3: CAIGSSGQGTINEQFF. The CDR3 region has the DNA TGTGCCATCGGATCCTCGGGACAGGGGACAATCAATGAGCAGTTCTTC.

The chain joins TRBV29-1 to TRBJ1-5; D is ambiguous. V was shortened by 7 bases and J by 7 bases, with 17 bases between the two germline ends. The CDR3 runs 13 residues. Germline-derived CDR1 and CDR2 are SQVTM and ANQGSEA. In nucleotides, the CDR3 is TGCAGCGCCCTCGGCAGTCCGGGGCAGCCCCAGCATTTT. Translation gives CSALGSPGQPQHF.

The chain carries TRBV2 and TRBJ2-2; 8 bases match TRBD1. The CDR3 extends over 13 amino acids. Germline trimming cut 6 bases from V and 3 bases from J; bases unmatched to any gene: 0. Germline CDR1 is SNHLY and CDR2 is FYNNEI. This CDR3 is CASRDRDTGELFF. The CDR3 DNA follows: TGTGCCAGCAGGGACAGGGACACCGGGGAGCTGTTTTTT.

The CDR3 reads CATSETGGKNIQYF. The CDR3 region has the DNA TGTGCCACCAGTGAGACAGGGGGCAAAAACATTCAGTACTTC. J is TRBJ2-4 and V is TRBV24-1, with TRBD1 matching 9 bases. J gave up 3 bases and V 4 bases, and 0 bases lay outside the gene matches. The CDR3 spans 14 residues. CDR1 is KGHDR and CDR2 is SFDVKD in the germline V gene.